This T cell receptor (beta chain) was profiled in a study of sequential checkpoint blockade in melanoma. Whole-study context: TCRβ was sequenced from DNA of approximately 99 pretreatment tumors. After nivolumab or ipilimumab alone, about two dozen patients had week-13 rebiopsies.

Study observations and caveats: T-cell fraction and clonality followed PD-L1 and CD8+ counts, not mutational load.

This clone is categorized as medium-sized (0.01 to 0.1%). Antigen specificity is unknown. The CDR3 covers 14 residues. Unmatched junction bases numbered 4, after V lost 4 bases and J lost 4 bases. Germline V CDR1 and CDR2: SGHNT, YENEEA. TCRdb's copy holds only in-frame clones and misses some; the assay was immunoSEQ multiplex PCR. The data contain fewer than 4,500 clones, 20% to 25% of them singletons. The sample's treatment: randomized to nivolumab then ipilimumab (arm A) or the reverse (arm B). No patient had prior DNA-damaging chemotherapy. The rearrangement links TRBV11-3 to TRBJ2-1; 7 bases align to TRBD1. Specimen: tumor tissue (inferred from file names), collected from a patient given nivolumab and ipilimumab in sequence. The sequence was obtained from a human donor with melanoma. The CDR3 DNA sequence: TGTGCCAGCAGCTCCACAGGGGATTACAATGAGCAGTTCTTC. This encodes CASSSTGDYNEQFF.